The 20 T cell receptor beta chains below all came from one sample that was sequenced in a study of T cell responses to AZD1222 COVID-19 vaccine. TCRdb's copy holds only in-frame clones and misses some; the assay was immunoSEQ multiplex PCR. The table shows about 160,000 clones, with approximately 94% occurring only once. The sequenced sample was peripheral blood, obtained on day 0 of AZD1222 vaccination. The receptors were gathered from an adult in good health.

The V and J genes are TRBV28 and TRBJ2-3; D ambiguous. Germline CDR1 is MDHEN and CDR2 is SYDVKM. V dropped 6 bases and J dropped 3 bases, with 16 bases sitting between them. This CDR3 is 15 amino acids long. CDR3 sequence: CASSPAPQRTDTQYF. The CDR3 nucleotides read TGTGCCAGCAGCCCGGCCCCCCAGAGGACAGATACGCAGTATTTT.

This chain uses TRBV5-6 with TRBJ2-1; 9 bases are a match to TRBD2. This CDR3 has 16 residues. With V trimmed by 1 base and J by 6 bases, 8 bases remained unmatched. The V gene's germline CDR1 is SGHDT and CDR2 YYEEEE. The CDR3 sequence: CASSLPGLAGTNEQFF. The CDR3 bases are TGTGCCAGCAGCTTGCCAGGGCTAGCGGGAACCAATGAGCAGTTCTTC.

The V and J genes are TRBV6-2 or TRBV6-3 and TRBJ1-2; possibly TRBD1 for D (5 bases). The V end lost 4 bases, the J end lost 1 base, and 10 bases lay between the germline ends. This CDR3 spans 14 amino acids. The germline V gene has CDR1 MNHEY and CDR2 SVGEGT. The CDR3 DNA follows: TGTGCCAGCAGTTCCCTGACAGATAACTATGGCTACACCTTC. This sequence encodes CASSSLTDNYGYTF.

The rearrangement links TRBV4-1 to TRBJ1-1; unclear D gene. Germline assignment: CDR1 MGHRA and CDR2 YSYEKL. V lost 0 bases and J 1 base, leaving 6 bases between the germline ends. The CDR3 length is 14 residues. CDR3 DNA sequence: TGCGCCAGCAGCCAAGATTTTTGGAACACTGAAGCTTTCTTT. It specifies CASSQDFWNTEAFF.

The J gene is TRBJ2-5, the V gene TRBV12-3 or TRBV12-4; D tentatively reads TRBD1 or TRBD2 (5 bases each). This CDR3 region has 13 residues. The V end lost 6 bases, the J end lost 5 bases, and 13 bases lay between the germline ends. CDR3 sequence (DNA): TGTGCCAGCAGCTCCGGGACGCCGGAGACCCAGTACTTC. It yields the protein CASSSGTPETQYF.

The rearrangement links TRBV2 to TRBJ2-1; D may be TRBD2 (6 bases). The V end was cut by 6 bases, the J end by 2 bases, with 17 bases between. From germline, CDR1 is SNHLY and CDR2 FYNNEI. The CDR3 has 16 amino acids. The CDR3 DNA sequence: TGTGCCAGCAGGCCATTAGCCGGAGGGACCTACAATGAGCAGTTCTTC. Residues: CASRPLAGGTYNEQFF.

The chain carries TRBV3-1 (or the pseudogene TRBV3-2) and TRBJ1-2; 7 bases line up with TRBD1. The CDR3 is 13 amino acids. With V trimmed by 4 bases and J by 5 bases, 4 bases remained unmatched. Germline CDR1 reads LGHDT; CDR2 reads YNNKEL (reference sequence). The CDR3 DNA is TGTGCCAGCAGCCCGGGACAGCATTATGGCTACACCTTC. Protein: CASSPGQHYGYTF.

The chain links TRBV6-5 to TRBJ1-2, with unresolved D. Germline CDR1 is MNHEY and CDR2 is SVGAGI. V gave up 6 bases and J gave up 1 base, with 9 bases separating them. The CDR3 extends over 13 amino acids. In DNA form, the CDR3 reads TGTGCCAGCAGAAAAGGAGATAACTATGGCTACACCTTC. Its protein is CASRKGDNYGYTF.

This clone has only one observation. This chain uses TRBV3-1 (or the pseudogene TRBV3-2) with TRBJ1-6, with D possibly TRBD1 on 6 matching bases. The CDR3 spans 15 residues. V lost 6 bases to trimming and J lost 5 bases, with 14 bases between them. Germline V gene sequence: CDR1 LGHDT, CDR2 YNNKEL (reference sequence). Here the CDR3 DNA reads TGTGCCAGCAGTCCCAGGACAGCGAATAATTCACCCCTCCACTTT. It is translated as CASSPRTANNSPLHF.

The chain uses TRBV27 and TRBJ2-3; TRBD2 might be the D (6 bases). Trimming left V 2 bases short and J 0 bases short, with 9 bases between. Germline CDR1 reads MNHEY; CDR2 reads SMNVEV (reference sequence). There are 15 residues in the CDR3. CDR3 loop: CASSLIGTSTDTQYF. CDR3 nucleotide sequence: TGTGCCAGCAGTTTAATAGGGACTAGCACAGATACGCAGTATTTT.

This sequence joins TRBV5-1 and TRBJ2-1, with a weak D call TRBD2 (5 bases). This CDR3 contains 12 residues. CDR1 is SGHRS, CDR2 YFSETQ, per germline. The V gene lost 6 bases and the J gene lost 7 bases, with 11 bases spanning the gap. Here the CDR3 reads CASKGVGNEQFF. CDR3 sequence (DNA): TGCGCCAGCAAGGGAGTTGGGAATGAGCAGTTCTTC. The whole variable domain, filled in from reference TRBV5-1 and TRBJ2-1, reads KAGVTQTPRYLIKTRGQQVTLSCSPISGHRSVSWYQQTPGQGLQFLFEYFSETQRNKGNFPGRFSGRQFSNSRSEMNVSTLELGDSALYLCASKGVGNEQFFGPGTRLTVL.

The genes are TRBV6-5 and TRBJ2-1; a possible D gene is TRBD2 (6 bases). The CDR3 contains 13 residues. In germline, CDR1 is MNHEY, CDR2 SVGAGI. V was shortened by 5 bases and J by 10 bases, with 15 bases between the two germline ends. This CDR3 reads CASSPLLGGEQFF. The DNA for the CDR3 is TGTGCCAGCAGTCCCCTACTCGGAGGGGAGCAGTTCTTC.

The CDR3: CASSSSGDFSYNEQFF. The DNA of the CDR3 is TGTGCCAGCAGCTCTAGCGGGGACTTCTCCTACAATGAGCAGTTCTTC. This chain joins TRBV7-9 and TRBJ2-1, with TRBD2 identical over 9 bases. V was clipped by 4 bases and J by 0 bases; unmatched bases: 4. CDR1 SEHNR and CDR2 FQNEAQ come from the germline V gene (reference sequence). CDR3 length equals 16 residues.

V usage is TRBV19 and J usage is TRBJ2-2; TRBD2 might be the D (6 bases). Trimming pared 6 bases from V and 7 bases from J, leaving 21 bases between. From germline, CDR1 is LNHDA and CDR2 SQIVND (reference sequence). This CDR3 spans 16 amino acids. The CDR3 reads CASSLAVGGPVGELFF. The CDR3 DNA reads TGTGCCAGTAGCTTAGCGGTGGGGGGACCGGTCGGGGAGCTGTTTTTT.

This sequence joins TRBV5-6 and TRBJ1-4; 11 bases agree with TRBD1. The germline V gene has CDR1 SGHDT and CDR2 YYEEEE. Trimming cost V 1 base and J 0 bases; bases outside gene matches: 8. The CDR3 contains 19 residues. The CDR3 DNA sequence: TGTGCCAGCAGCTTGTTTGGGACAGGGGGTTTTGCAACTAATGAAAAACTGTTTTTT. It is translated as CASSLFGTGGFATNEKLFF.

In nucleotides, the CDR3 is TGTGCCAGCAGTTACTCGAACAGCCAAGCCAAAAACATTCAGTACTTC. Translating it yields CASSYSNSQAKNIQYF. The rearrangement uses TRBV6-5 and TRBJ2-4, with unresolved D. The germline CDR1 and CDR2 sequences are MNHEY and SVGAGI. The V gene lost 0 bases and the J gene lost 0 bases, with 9 bases spanning the gap. CDR3 length equals 16 residues.

The J gene is TRBJ1-5, the V gene TRBV2, with no clear D. Trimming left V 2 bases short and J 8 bases short, with 10 bases between. CDR1 is SNHLY and CDR2 is FYNNEI in the germline V gene. CDR3 length: 13 residues. The CDR3: CASSEQSQEPQHF. As DNA, the CDR3 is TGTGCCAGCAGTGAACAATCCCAAGAGCCCCAGCATTTT.

J is TRBJ2-7 and V is TRBV10-3; D might be TRBD1 (6 bases). There are 12 residues in the CDR3. Per the germline V gene, CDR1 is ENHRY and CDR2 is SYGVKD. Trimming cost V 7 bases and J 5 bases, with 12 bases left between them. The CDR3 coding sequence is TGTGCCATCACGGACAGTGGCGACGAGCAGTACGTC. Its protein is CAITDSGDEQYV.

The rearrangement links TRBV6-5 to TRBJ2-6; D not certain. V gave up 2 bases and J gave up 3 bases, with 8 bases separating them. The CDR3 totals 15 residues. The germline V gene encodes CDR1 MNHEY and CDR2 SVGAGI. CDR3 amino acids: CASSYNSRGANVLTF. The DNA of the CDR3 is TGTGCCAGCAGTTACAACTCCCGTGGGGCCAACGTCCTGACTTTC.

The chain combines TRBV2 with TRBJ1-1; D might be TRBD1 (5 bases). Germline values: CDR1 SNHLY, CDR2 FYNNEI. This CDR3 comprises 11 residues. V lost 7 bases and J lost 7, with 10 bases in between. The CDR3 DNA reads as TGTGCCAGCAAGGTTACAGGTGAAGCTTTCTTT. Its translation is CASKVTGEAFF.